This T cell receptor (beta chain) was identified in a study of patients and donors after allogeneic stem cell transplantation. The CDR3 has 13 amino acids. V lost 10 bases to trimming and J lost 2 bases; unmatched junction nucleotides: 6. The V gene's germline CDR1 is MDHEN and CDR2 SYDVKM. TCRdb re-called the RT-PCR reads with MiXCR, one entry per CDR3 protein. Here the sample spans tens of thousands of distinct CDR3 sequences, about 44% being singletons. The clonotype was recovered from a human donor who was either an allogeneic HSCT recipient or a stem cell or donor lymphocyte infusion donor (not recorded which). It is not recorded whose cells these are; they may come from a transplant donor. The sample taken for sequencing was blood, either unsorted or a sorted T cell fraction (not recorded which). This chain joins TRBV28 and TRBJ1-2; 8 bases fit TRBD1. In nucleotides, the CDR3 is TGTGCCACCCGGACAGGGATAAACTATGGCTACACCTTC. Translated, it gives CATRTGINYGYTF.